This TCR beta chain is drawn from a study of T cell responses to AZD1222 COVID-19 vaccine. The protocol was immunoSEQ multiplex PCR, while the TCRdb copy is restricted to in-frame clones and leaves out a portion. The sample comprises around 100,000 clones, about 90% of which are singletons, and 4% to 4.5% rests with the top ten. About this clone itself: What it binds is not known.

Findings of the study overall: No day 14 peak samples; only post-peak repertoires were characterized. Two doses of AZD1222 preceded a rise in Spike-specific TCR breadth and depth. The donor cohort was predominantly white British with a female majority, and clonal diversity may have been underestimated.

Germline V gene data show CDR1 as MDHEN and CDR2 as SYDVKM. This CDR3 has 16 residues. V was clipped by 3 bases and J by 6 bases, with 18 bases between them. The V gene is TRBV28, the J gene TRBJ1-5, with a tentative D call TRBD1 (5 bases). The sample here was peripheral blood, taken on day 0 of MenACWY control vaccination. The sequence was obtained from an adult in good health. The CDR3 loop reads CASSFPQGGVTQPQHF. CDR3 coding DNA: TGTGCCAGCAGTTTCCCCCAGGGAGGGGTAACTCAGCCCCAGCATTTT.